Below are 8 T cell receptor beta chains sequenced from a single sample in a study of spatial heterogeneity in lung cancer. Each CDR3 protein gets one entry after TCRdb re-called the 5' RACE reads with MiXCR. The sample shows about 10,000 distinct CDR3 sequences, 3% to 4.5% of them seen only once. Stated time point: sample taken at primary tumor resection. Sequences were derived from PBMCs, sampled at surgery. The receptors derive from a female donor with early-stage non-small cell lung cancer.

This clonotype was counted ten times or more. The chain uses TRBV20-1 and TRBJ1-1; no reliable D call. Germline V lookup: CDR1 DFQATT, CDR2 SNEGSKA (reference sequence). The CDR3 is 12 residues long. The germline V and J ends were trimmed by 4 bases and 2 bases, with 8 bases remaining between them. In nucleotides, the CDR3 is TGCAGTGCTAAGGCAGCCAACACTGAAGCTTTCTTT. Its translation: CSAKAANTEAFF.

The V and J genes are TRBV12-3 or TRBV12-4 and TRBJ2-1; TRBD2 matches at 9 bases. Trimming removed 1 base from V and 2 bases from J; junction bases left unmatched: 9. This CDR3 is 18 amino acids long. The CDR3 DNA sequence: TGTGCCAGCAGTTTAGGCCCCCCACTAGCGGGTACCTACAATGAGCAGTTCTTC. Encoded protein: CASSLGPPLAGTYNEQFF.

This clonotype was seen at least ten times. CDR3 coding DNA: TGTGCCAGCAGTTTATGGACAGCAACTAATGAAAAACTGTTTTTT. Its protein is CASSLWTATNEKLFF. V gene TRBV28 combines with J gene TRBJ1-4, with D perhaps TRBD1 (5 bases). Trimming took 0 bases from V and 0 from J, leaving 5 bases between them. Germline lookup yields CDR1 MDHEN and CDR2 SYDVKM. The CDR3 is 15 residues long. Using reference TRBV28 and TRBJ1-4 for the parts outside the CDR3, the full variable domain is DVKVTQSSRYLVKRTGEKVFLECVQDMDHENMFWYRQDPGLGLRLIYFSYDVKMKEKGDIPEGYSVSREKKERFSLILESASTNQTSMYLCASSLWTATNEKLFFGSGTQLSVL.

Judged by abundance, this clonotype is medium-sized (0.01 to 0.1%). The chain has TRBV7-2 and TRBJ2-6, with D perhaps matching TRBD2 (6 bases). The CDR3 consists of 17 residues. V lost 2 bases and J 0 bases, leaving 11 bases between the germline ends. Germline V lookup: CDR1 SGHTA, CDR2 FQGNSA. The CDR3 loop reads CASSLRGSLSGANVLTF. The CDR3, as DNA: TGTGCCAGCAGCTTACGGGGGTCCCTCTCTGGGGCCAACGTCCTGACTTTC.

This clonotype is medium-sized within its sample. The chain joins TRBV7-2 to TRBJ2-7, with TRBD2 matching 9 bases. Germline CDR1 is SGHTA and CDR2 is FQGNSA. The CDR3 has 15 amino acids. V gave up 3 bases and J gave up 4 bases; unmatched junction bases: 7. This CDR3 is CASSFSSGRGYEQYF. CDR3 coding DNA: TGTGCCAGCAGCTTTAGTAGCGGGAGAGGGTACGAGCAGTACTTC. Variable domain in full (rest from reference TRBV7-2 and TRBJ2-7): GAGVSQSPSNKVTEKGKDVELRCDPISGHTALYWYRQSLGQGLEFLIYFQGNSAPDKSGLPSDRFSAERTGGSVSTLTIQRTQQEDSAVYLCASSFSSGRGYEQYFGPGTRLTVT.

This clonotype was seen many times. The CDR3 region is CASSLELTSTDTQYF. CDR3 in DNA: TGTGCCAGCAGCCTAGAACTGACTAGCACAGATACGCAGTATTTT. The V and J genes are TRBV4-2 and TRBJ2-3; D call uncertain. This CDR3 contains 15 residues. Germline CDR1 reads LGHNA; CDR2 reads YNFKEQ. Trimming took off 4 bases at V and 0 bases at J, with 11 bases between the two ends.

Many counts were recorded for this clonotype. The gene calls are TRBV29-1 and TRBJ2-1, with TRBD2 matching over 12 bases. The trim removed 3 bases at V and 4 bases at J, leaving 1 base unmatched. Germline CDR1 SQVTM, CDR2 ANQGSEA. CDR3 size: 14 residues. For the CDR3, the DNA is TGCAGCGTTGACGGACTAGCGGGGTACAATGAGCAGTTCTTC. Translation: CSVDGLAGYNEQFF.

This clonotype was recorded many times. The chain employs TRBV15 and TRBJ2-6; D ambiguous. CDR3 length equals 15 residues. The germline V gene encodes CDR1 LNHNV and CDR2 YYDKDF (reference sequence). Trimming removed 1 base from V and 0 bases from J, with 4 bases in between. Here the CDR3 reads CATSRGGSGANVLTF. The CDR3 nucleotides are TGTGCCACCAGCAGAGGTGGCTCTGGGGCCAACGTCCTGACTTTC.